This T cell receptor (beta chain) was observed in a study of PD-L1 blockade in urothelial cancer (dated by TCRdb to 2015 to 2018). Describing the broader study: Therapy was started in the mid-2010s for all patients, and atezolizumab 1,200 mg was administered intravenously every 3 weeks. Twenty-five of 29 patients were identified as males with urothelial cancer of bladder origin, and a prior smoking history was reported by 18 of 29 patients. Patients had an ECOG performance status of 0 or 1 and had received between 0 and 3 prior chemotherapy regimens. Blood samples were analyzed at two time points: 3 weeks after treatment start (second dose) and 6 weeks after treatment start. Blood samples yielded a median of around 150,000 T cells and around 80,000 unique TCRs, with median clonality around 0.083. The study, an exploratory multi-omic analysis, examined somatic, immune and clinical correlates of response to PD-L1 blockade with atezolizumab in urothelial cancer. Pretreatment tumor samples and matched peripheral blood, collected serially before and after atezolizumab treatment, underwent TCR sequencing. Durable clinical benefit was defined as progression-free survival longer than 6 months, and TCR features were also tested against progression-free and overall survival. Whole exome sequencing and RNA sequencing of pretreatment tumors were performed alongside TCR sequencing in the same patients. Durable clinical benefit was achieved by nine patients and was not achieved by 20 patients. Under 30 patients had pretreatment blood TCR-seq, about 25 had at least one posttreatment blood collection, and about 25 had tumor TCR-seq.

In light of the paper, this sample's time point label describes: pretreatment peripheral blood. The cohort comprised around 30 patients with locally advanced or metastatic urothelial carcinoma treated at Memorial Sloan Kettering on a trial protocol. Peripheral blood mononuclear cells were collected pretreatment and during treatment, at between 1 and 8 total time points per patient. The Qiagen DNeasy Blood extraction kit was used to purify genomic DNA from total PBMCs and from tumor samples. Collected pretreatment and during treatment, PBMCs were isolated and stored as previously described. Each PCR received spiked-in synthetic TCR analog templates so that absolute template abundance could be estimated from read counts. TCRbeta CDR3 regions were amplified from genomic DNA with bias-controlled V and J gene primers using the immunoSEQ assay. Sequencing of rearranged TCRbeta segments was performed at approximately 20X coverage. The published analysis was carried out like this. Clustering was used to correct sequencing errors, and CDR3s were annotated against IMGT so that V, D and J genes could be assigned. Out-of-frame and stop-codon sequences were excluded, and only productive TCRbeta rearrangements were used in downstream analyses. To compute clonality, Shannon entropy was normalized by the log of the number of unique productive sequences and then subtracted from one. Clones differing between time points or between blood and tumor were identified using Fisher's exact test with Benjamini-Hochberg correction, with an adjusted p below 0.01 applied as the threshold. TCRdb obtained this table from immuneACCESS and retained in-frame rearrangements with V and J assigned. These tables miss some clones; where compared with another copy, unresolved V genes account for less than half of the shortfall, and the remainder is unexplained. That table furnishes V, J and clone size, whereas the DNA furnished D and trimming. Counted in this sample were some 87,000 clones; around nine tenths of them appeared once. 2% to 2.5% of the sample is held by the ten biggest clonotypes.

Paper-wide results and their limitations: A pretreatment peripheral blood TCR clonality below the median was linked to improved progression-free and overall survival. Because the sample size was small (n ≈ 27) and many exploratory analyses were performed, the results are intended to be hypothesis-generating. Patients with durable benefit showed greater expansion of tumor-associated TCR clones in peripheral blood 3 weeks after starting treatment (n ≈ 21, p = 0.022).

Worth noting for this clone: The specificity of this receptor is unknown. No base-level quality is on record; no much larger clone is a single base apart.

This clonotype originated in a man aged 55 to 70 with urothelial cancer. The sample here was PBMCs, taken around atezolizumab (anti-PD-L1) treatment.

Here is the DNA: TGTGCCAGCAGCTTGTTCGGGCCTAGCGGGGGGAGAGGCACCGGGGAGCTGTTTTTT. Translated, it reads CASSLFGPSGGRGTGELFF. The rearrangement joined TRBV7-3 to TRBJ2-2, with 11 central nucleotides matching TRBD2. The CDR3 goes from the cysteine to the phenylalanine over 19 residues. Just the 57-base CDR3 DNA is kept, in frame starting at base 1. For CDR1 and CDR2, the germline V gene lists SGHTA and FQGTGA. V loses 3 bases at its end and J loses 4 bases; junction bases beyond the gene matches: 13.